The present entry profiles one T cell receptor beta chain with its context. The record originates from a study of CD8 T cells in Susac syndrome. Trimming removed 2 bases at V and 8 bases at J, with 15 bases between. From germline, CDR1 is MNHEY and CDR2 SMNVEV (reference sequence). This CDR3 has 14 residues. RNA, at roughly 0.45 to 1 ug, was reverse transcribed with random hexamers. TCRdb redid the calling of the immunoSEQ multiplex PCR reads with MiXCR, one entry per CDR3 protein. The data show about 120,000 distinct CDR3 sequences, nearly 96% seen once. The T cells that were sequenced for TCR beta were CD8+ and CD4+ cells from blood.

Sequenced: CD4+ T cells from PBMCs. This receptor was obtained from a human donor with Susac syndrome. V gene TRBV27 combines with J gene TRBJ1-2; no definite D call. The CDR3 is CASSLTSGMLGYTF. CDR3 in DNA: TGTGCCAGCAGTTTAACGTCGGGGATGTTAGGCTACACCTTC.